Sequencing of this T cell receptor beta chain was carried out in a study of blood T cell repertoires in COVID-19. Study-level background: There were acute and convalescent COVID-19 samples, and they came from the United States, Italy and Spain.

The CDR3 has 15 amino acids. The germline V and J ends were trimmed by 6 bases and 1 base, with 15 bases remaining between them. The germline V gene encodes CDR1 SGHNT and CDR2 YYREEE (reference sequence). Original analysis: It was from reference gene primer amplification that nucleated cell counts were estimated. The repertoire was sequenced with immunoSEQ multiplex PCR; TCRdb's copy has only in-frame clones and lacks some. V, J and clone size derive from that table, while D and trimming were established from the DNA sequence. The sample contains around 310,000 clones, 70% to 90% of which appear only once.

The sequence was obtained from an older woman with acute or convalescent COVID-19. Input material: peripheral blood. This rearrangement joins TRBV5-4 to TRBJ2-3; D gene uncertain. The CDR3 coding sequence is TGTGCCAGCACGTCAAGCCCCATTGGCACAGATACGCAGTATTTT. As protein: CASTSSPIGTDTQYF.